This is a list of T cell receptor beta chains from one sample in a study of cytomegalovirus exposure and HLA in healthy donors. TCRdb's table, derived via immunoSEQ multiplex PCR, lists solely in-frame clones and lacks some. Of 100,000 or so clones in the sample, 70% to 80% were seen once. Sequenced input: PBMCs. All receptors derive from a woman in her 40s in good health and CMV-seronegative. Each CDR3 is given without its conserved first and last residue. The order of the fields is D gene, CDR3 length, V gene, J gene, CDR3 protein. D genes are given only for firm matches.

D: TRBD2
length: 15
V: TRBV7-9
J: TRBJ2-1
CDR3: ASSFGLAGGWNNEQF

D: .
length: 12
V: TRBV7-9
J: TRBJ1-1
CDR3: ASSLTGKNTEAF

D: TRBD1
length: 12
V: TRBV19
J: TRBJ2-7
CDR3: ASSLPGQTYEQY

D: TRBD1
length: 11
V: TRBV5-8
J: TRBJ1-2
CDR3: ASSFDRGRGYT

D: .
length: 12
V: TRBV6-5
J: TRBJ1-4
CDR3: ASSRGDRNEKLF

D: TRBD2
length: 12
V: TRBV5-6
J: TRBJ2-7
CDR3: ASSPAGVYYEQY

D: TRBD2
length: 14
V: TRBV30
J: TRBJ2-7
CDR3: AWSANAGLAFYEQY

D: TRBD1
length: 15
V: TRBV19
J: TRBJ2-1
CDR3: ASSKGTGSSSYNEQF

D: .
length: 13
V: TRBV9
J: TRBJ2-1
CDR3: ASSVVSFSYNEQF

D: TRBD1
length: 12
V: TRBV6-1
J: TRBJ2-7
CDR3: ASSPYRGSYEQY

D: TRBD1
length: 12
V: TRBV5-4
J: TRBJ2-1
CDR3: ASSLPDRANEQF

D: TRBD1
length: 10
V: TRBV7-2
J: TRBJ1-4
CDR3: ASSKTGGVKF

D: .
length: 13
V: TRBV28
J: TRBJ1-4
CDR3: ASSSSGLHNEKLF

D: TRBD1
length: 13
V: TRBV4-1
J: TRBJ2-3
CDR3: ASSSRTGISDTQY

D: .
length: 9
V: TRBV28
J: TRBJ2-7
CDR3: ASREGYEQY

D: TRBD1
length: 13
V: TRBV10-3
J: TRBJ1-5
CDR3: AISEGDRDDQPQH

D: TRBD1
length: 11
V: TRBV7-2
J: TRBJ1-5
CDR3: ASSSQGAEPQH

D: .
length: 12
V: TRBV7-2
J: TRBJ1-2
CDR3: ASSPQADSYGYT

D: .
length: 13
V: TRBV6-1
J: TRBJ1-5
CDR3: ASSEALGFGQPQH

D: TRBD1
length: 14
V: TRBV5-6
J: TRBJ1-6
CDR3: ASSRPGQGGNSPLH

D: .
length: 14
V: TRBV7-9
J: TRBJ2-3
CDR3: SSSLWVGGRTDTQY

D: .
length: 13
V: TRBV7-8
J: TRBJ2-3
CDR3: ASSFVSGAGDTQY

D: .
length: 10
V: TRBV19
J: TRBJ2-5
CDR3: ASMGSSETQY

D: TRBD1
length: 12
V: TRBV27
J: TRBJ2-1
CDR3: ASRGQALANEQF

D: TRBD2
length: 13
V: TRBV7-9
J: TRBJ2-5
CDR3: ASSLLLAGGETQY

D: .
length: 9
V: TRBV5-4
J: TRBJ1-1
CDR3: ASASNTEAF

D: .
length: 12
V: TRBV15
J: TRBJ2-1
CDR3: ATSSPSSYNEQF

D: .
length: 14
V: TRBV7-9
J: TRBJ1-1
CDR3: ASSLVTPAGNTEAF

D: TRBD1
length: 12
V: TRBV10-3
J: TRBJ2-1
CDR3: AIRGDRGRDEQF

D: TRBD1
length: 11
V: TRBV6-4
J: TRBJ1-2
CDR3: ASSLTGGYGYT

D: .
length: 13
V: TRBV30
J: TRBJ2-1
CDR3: ACAPGQVRGDEQF

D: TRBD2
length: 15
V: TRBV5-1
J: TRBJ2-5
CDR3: ASSLEVSGGYQETQY

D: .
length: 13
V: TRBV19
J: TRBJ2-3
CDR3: ASSLRAATTDTQY

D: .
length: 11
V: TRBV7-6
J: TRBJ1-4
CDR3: ASSQLQGSWLF

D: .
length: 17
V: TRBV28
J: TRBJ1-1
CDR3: ASSFISAVSGHPNTEAF

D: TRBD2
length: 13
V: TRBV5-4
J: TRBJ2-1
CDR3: ASSLAGGPDNEQF

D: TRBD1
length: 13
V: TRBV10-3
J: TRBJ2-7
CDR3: AISQGTGGSYEQY

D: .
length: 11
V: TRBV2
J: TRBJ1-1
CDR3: ASRVDWRTEAF

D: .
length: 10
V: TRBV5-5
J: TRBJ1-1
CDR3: ASSLITLQAF

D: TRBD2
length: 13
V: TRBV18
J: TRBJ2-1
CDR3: ASSPRTSGGNEQF

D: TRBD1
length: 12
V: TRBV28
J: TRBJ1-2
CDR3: VVGRQGNNYGYT

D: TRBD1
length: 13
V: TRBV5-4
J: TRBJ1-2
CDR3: ASSARTGDGYGYT

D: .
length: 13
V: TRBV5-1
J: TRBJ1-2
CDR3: ASSPGHHSSYGYT

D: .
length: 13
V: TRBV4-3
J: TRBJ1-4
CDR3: ASSQDQGFNEKLF

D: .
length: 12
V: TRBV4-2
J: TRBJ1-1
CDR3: ASSQRPWNTEAF

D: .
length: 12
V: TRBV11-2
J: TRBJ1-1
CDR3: ASSLDRGNTEAF

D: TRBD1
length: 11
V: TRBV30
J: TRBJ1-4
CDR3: ARRQGENEKLF

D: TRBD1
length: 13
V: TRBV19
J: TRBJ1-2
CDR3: ASSTRQGAAYGYT

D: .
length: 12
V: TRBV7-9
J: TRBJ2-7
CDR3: ASSLELERDEQY

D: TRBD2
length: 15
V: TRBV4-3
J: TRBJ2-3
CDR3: ASSQDLAGGYGDTQY

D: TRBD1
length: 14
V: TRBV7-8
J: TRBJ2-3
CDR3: ASNPIDRGRTDTQY

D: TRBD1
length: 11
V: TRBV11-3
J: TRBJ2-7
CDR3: ASSPDRISEQY

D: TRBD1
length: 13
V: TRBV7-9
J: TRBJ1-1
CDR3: ASSKTGTEYTEAF

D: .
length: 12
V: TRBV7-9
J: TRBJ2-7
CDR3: ASGPGGVDDEQY

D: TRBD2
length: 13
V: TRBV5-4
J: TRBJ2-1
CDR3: ASSLLAGAFDEQF

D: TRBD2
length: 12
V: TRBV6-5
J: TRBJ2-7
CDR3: AGSYSNGEGEQY

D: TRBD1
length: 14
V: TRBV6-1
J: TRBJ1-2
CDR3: ASSAETGAYVYGYT

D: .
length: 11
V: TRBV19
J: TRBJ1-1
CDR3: ASSISRDTEAF

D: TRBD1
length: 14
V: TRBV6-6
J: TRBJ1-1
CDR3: ASMSHRQGLNTEAF

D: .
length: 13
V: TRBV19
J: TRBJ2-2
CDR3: ASSIVTSPGGELF